One and the same sample provided the 11 T cell receptor beta chains below, sequenced in a study of CD4+ T cells in melanoma. Some clones are missing from TCRdb's copy, which holds only in-frame ones; the method was immunoSEQ multiplex PCR. The sample carries tens of thousands of clones, over 60% recorded once. Input material: tumor tissue. The receptors were gathered from a human donor with melanoma.

V is TRBV2 and J is TRBJ1-2; D gene ambiguous. Germline V gene sequence: CDR1 SNHLY, CDR2 FYNNEI. The CDR3 has 11 amino acids. V was cut by 4 bases and J by 6 bases, with 6 bases left in between. The CDR3 is CASSAPDGYTF. The CDR3 nucleotides read TGTGCCAGCAGTGCTCCAGATGGCTACACCTTC.

The chain is built from TRBV11-3 and TRBJ2-7; no reliable D call. The length of the CDR3 is 15 residues. The germline gives CDR1 SGHNT, CDR2 YENEEA. Trimming took off 2 bases at V and 0 bases at J, with 11 bases between the two ends. The CDR3 DNA reads TGTGCCAGCAGCTTACATTACGGCAGCTCCTACGAGCAGTACTTC. The encoded protein is CASSLHYGSSYEQYF.

This clone was seen a handful of times. The chain couples TRBV19 to TRBJ1-5; D is undetermined. From germline, CDR1 is LNHDA and CDR2 SQIVND (reference sequence). Trimming pared 2 bases from V and 2 bases from J, leaving 10 bases between. The CDR3 consists of 15 residues. The CDR3 DNA sequence: TGTGCCAGTAGTATAACCGGGGATGGCAATCAGCCCCAGCATTTT. This encodes CASSITGDGNQPQHF.

The chain combines TRBV11-2 with TRBJ1-1; D gene unclear. Germline lookup yields CDR1 SGHAT and CDR2 FQNNGV. The CDR3 loop spans 13 amino acids. Trimming shortened V by 2 bases and J by 5 bases, and 9 bases separated the two germline ends. CDR3: CASSLTRRTEAFF. The CDR3 bases are TGTGCCAGCAGCTTAACCAGGAGGACTGAAGCTTTCTTT.

V is TRBV6-5 and J is TRBJ1-5; D gene ambiguous. Germline V lookup: CDR1 MNHEY, CDR2 SVGAGI. The CDR3 runs 14 residues. Trimming stripped 2 bases from V and 7 bases from J, with 12 bases between. The CDR3 DNA is TGTGCCAGCAGTTACGCCGCCGCGGGCCAGCCCCAGCATTTT. Its protein product is CASSYAAAGQPQHF.

The chain joins TRBV6-1 to TRBJ1-5, with D unclear. The CDR3 has 17 residues. Trimming removed 2 bases from V and 3 bases from J, with 17 bases in between. CDR1 is MNHNS, CDR2 SASEGT, per germline. The CDR3 DNA follows: TGTGCCAGCAGTGAACATACGACCCAGGTAATCAATCAGCCCCAGCATTTT. It codes for CASSEHTTQVINQPQHF.

This rearrangement joins TRBV6-6 to TRBJ1-2; D remains ambiguous. Trimming removed 2 bases at V and 8 bases at J, with 15 bases between. Germline values: CDR1 MNHNY, CDR2 SVGAGI (reference sequence). The CDR3 length is 14 residues. The CDR3: CASSYGGGRSGYTF. The CDR3 coding sequence is TGTGCCAGCAGTTACGGAGGCGGTAGGTCAGGCTACACCTTC.

The chain couples TRBV4-3 to TRBJ1-2; 7 nucleotides agree with TRBD1. Trimming removed 0 bases from V and 8 bases from J; junction bases left unmatched: 12. This CDR3 region has 16 residues. The germline CDR1 and CDR2 sequences are LGHNA and YSLEER. In nucleotides, the CDR3 is TGCGCCAGCAGCCAAGATCAGGGGGGACACTGGGAGGGCTACACCTTC. Its translation: CASSQDQGGHWEGYTF.

This clone was observed a single time. V is TRBV5-8 and J is TRBJ2-7; D gene unclear. This CDR3 has 15 residues. The germline CDR1 and CDR2 sequences are SGHTS and YDEGEE. With 0 bases removed from V and 2 bases from J, the gap between germline ends came to 12 bases. DNA for the CDR3: TGTGCCAGCAGCTTGGGGCCGGCATCCCCCTACGAGCAGTACTTC. Its protein product is CASSLGPASPYEQYF.

The gene calls are TRBV2 and TRBJ1-1; D ambiguous. CDR1 and CDR2 from the germline V gene are SNHLY and FYNNEI. The CDR3 has 14 residues. V shed 7 bases and J shed 0 bases, with 12 bases lying between them. CDR3 nucleotides: TGTGCCAGCAACTTGGGAGCAATGAACACTGAAGCTTTCTTT. Translation: CASNLGAMNTEAFF.

By share, this clone counts as medium-sized. CDR3 sequence: CASALAGTYNEQFF. For the CDR3, the DNA is TGTGCCAGCGCTCTAGCGGGAACCTACAATGAGCAGTTCTTC. The V gene is TRBV2, the J gene TRBJ2-1; 9 nucleotides match TRBD2. V shed 8 bases, J shed 2 bases, and the junction held 4 bases outside the gene matches. The CDR3 consists of 14 residues. CDR1 is SNHLY, CDR2 FYNNEI, per germline.